This T cell receptor (beta chain) was identified during a study of blood T cell repertoires in COVID-19. The CDR3 runs 18 residues. The V end was cut by 3 bases, the J end by 2 bases, with 22 bases between. The germline V gene encodes CDR1 MDHEN and CDR2 SYDVKM. As handled by the study authors: Nucleated cell counts were estimated from reference gene primer amplification. Only in-frame clones appear in the TCRdb table, and some are missing; sequencing was by immunoSEQ multiplex PCR. The V and J calls and the clone size are those of that table, but D and trimming were determined from the DNA. The profile shows about 130,000 clones, around 80% of them singletons.

Sequenced sample: peripheral blood. The sequence was collected from a man aged 60 to 75 who had recovered from COVID-19. The V gene is TRBV28, the J gene TRBJ1-1, with D maybe TRBD1 (6 bases). CDR3 sequence reads: CASSLSFARGYENTEAFF. The CDR3 region has the DNA TGTGCCAGCAGTTTGTCTTTTGCCAGGGGATATGAAAACACTGAAGCTTTCTTT.